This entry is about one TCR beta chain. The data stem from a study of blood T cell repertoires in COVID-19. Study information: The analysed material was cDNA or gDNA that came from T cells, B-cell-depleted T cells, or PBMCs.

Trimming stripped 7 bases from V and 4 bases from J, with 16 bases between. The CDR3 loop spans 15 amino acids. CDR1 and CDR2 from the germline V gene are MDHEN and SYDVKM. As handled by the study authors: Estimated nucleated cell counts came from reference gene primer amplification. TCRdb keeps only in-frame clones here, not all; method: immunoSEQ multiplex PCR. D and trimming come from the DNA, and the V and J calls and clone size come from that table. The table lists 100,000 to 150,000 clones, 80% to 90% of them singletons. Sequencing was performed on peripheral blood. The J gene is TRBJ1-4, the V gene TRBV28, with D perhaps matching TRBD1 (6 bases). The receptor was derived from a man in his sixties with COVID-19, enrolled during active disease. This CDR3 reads CASKGDPNGNEKLFF. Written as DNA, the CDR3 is TGTGCCAGCAAGGGGGATCCAAACGGTAATGAAAAACTGTTTTTT.